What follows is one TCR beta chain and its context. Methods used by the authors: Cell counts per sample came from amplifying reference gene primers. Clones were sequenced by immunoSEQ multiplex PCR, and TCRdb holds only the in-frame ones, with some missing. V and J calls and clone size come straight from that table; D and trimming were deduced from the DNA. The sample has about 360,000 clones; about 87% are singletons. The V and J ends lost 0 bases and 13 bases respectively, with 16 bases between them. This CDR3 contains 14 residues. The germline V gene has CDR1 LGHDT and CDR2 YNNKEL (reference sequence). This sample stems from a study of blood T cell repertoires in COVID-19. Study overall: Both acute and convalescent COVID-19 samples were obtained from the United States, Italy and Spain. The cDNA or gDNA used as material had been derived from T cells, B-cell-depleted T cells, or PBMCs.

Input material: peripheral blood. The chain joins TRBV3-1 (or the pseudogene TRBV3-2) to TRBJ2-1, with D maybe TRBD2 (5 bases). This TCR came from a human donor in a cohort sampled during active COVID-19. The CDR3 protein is CASSQDSLGVNQFF. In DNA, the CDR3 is TGTGCCAGCAGCCAAGATTCGCTGGGAGTTAATCAGTTCTTC.